Below, 12 T cell receptor beta chains from the same sample are listed, as sequenced in a study of graft-versus-host responses after intestinal transplantation. Method: immunoSEQ multiplex PCR; TCRdb's copy keeps in-frame clones and lacks some. The sample records about 82,000 clones, 91% being singletons. Their specific antigens are unknown. This material consisted of unstimulated CD4+ T cells sorted from spleen or lymph node cells, taken before intestinal transplant. The receptors shown here come from a human donor who received an intestinal transplant.

In DNA, the CDR3 is TGTGCCAGCAGTTCAGCTAGCGGGACCCAGTTCGAGCAGTACTTC. Translation: CASSSASGTQFEQYF. This chain uses TRBV6-5 with TRBJ2-7; 9 nucleotides match TRBD2. Looked up from germline, CDR1 is MNHEY and CDR2 is SVGAGI. V shed 4 bases and J 6 bases; nucleotides not matched to a gene: 10. This CDR3 spans 15 amino acids.

V usage is TRBV5-1 and J usage is TRBJ1-2; TRBD1 agrees at 11 bases. Looked up from germline, CDR1 is SGHRS and CDR2 is YFSETQ. The CDR3 sequence is 13 residues long. With V trimmed by 4 bases and J by 8 bases, 4 bases remained unmatched. CDR3 in DNA: TGCGCCAGCAGCATGGACAGGGGGCTGGGCTACACCTTC. Translated: CASSMDRGLGYTF.

Here the CDR3 DNA reads TGTGCCAGCAGCTTCGGAGGATACGGACTTCTCCCGGTCACCGGGGAGCTGTTTTTT. Translated, it gives CASSFGGYGLLPVTGELFF. V gene TRBV5-6 combines with J gene TRBJ2-2; possible D gene TRBD2, 5 bases. The CDR3 is 19 residues long. Looked up from germline, CDR1 is SGHDT and CDR2 is YYEEEE. Deletions cut 2 bases from V and 4 bases from J, with 24 bases between.

The rearrangement joins TRBV5-1 to TRBJ1-2; 7 bases align to TRBD1. Germline-derived CDR1 and CDR2 are SGHRS and YFSETQ. After removal of 2 bases from V and 2 bases from J, the junction contained 9 bases not matched to a gene. The CDR3 runs to 16 residues. CDR3 coding DNA: TGCGCCAGCAGCTTCTACCTCGGGACAGTCAACTATGGCTACACCTTC. This sequence encodes CASSFYLGTVNYGYTF.

This rearrangement joins TRBV5-1 to TRBJ2-3, with a tentative D call TRBD2 (6 bases). Trimming removed 0 bases at V and 3 bases at J, with 14 bases between. The CDR3 runs 16 residues. Germline V gene sequence: CDR1 SGHRS, CDR2 YFSETQ. The DNA for the CDR3 is TGCGCCAGCAGCTTGGCCTCGGGGGTCGGGACAGATACGCAGTATTTT. Residues: CASSLASGVGTDTQYF.

The chain has TRBV18 and TRBJ1-5; the D is unclear. This CDR3 is 15 amino acids long. With 3 bases removed from V and 0 bases from J, the gap between germline ends came to 9 bases. Germline V lookup: CDR1 KGHSH, CDR2 LQKENI. The CDR3 coding sequence is TGTGCCAGCTCACCTGGGCAAGTTAGCAATCAGCCCCAGCATTTT. Translation gives CASSPGQVSNQPQHF.

The sample holds one count of this clone. V gene TRBV27 combines with J gene TRBJ2-5; possibly TRBD1 for D (6 bases). The CDR3 covers 16 residues. Germline values: CDR1 MNHEY, CDR2 SMNVEV (reference sequence). V dropped 5 bases and J dropped 0 bases, with 16 bases sitting between them. For the CDR3, the DNA is TGTGCCAGCAGTATCCGCACCACAGGGTACCAAGAGACCCAGTACTTC. Encoded protein: CASSIRTTGYQETQYF.

V gene TRBV5-1 combines with J gene TRBJ2-1, with TRBD1 identical over 9 bases. Per the germline V gene, CDR1 is SGHRS and CDR2 is YFSETQ. V lost 0 bases, J lost 4 bases, and 5 bases stayed unmatched. This CDR3 is built from 16 residues. The CDR3 DNA follows: TGCGCCAGCAGCTTGGTGTGGACAGGGGCTTACAATGAGCAGTTCTTC. Translation: CASSLVWTGAYNEQFF.

V usage is TRBV10-3 and J usage is TRBJ2-3; 10 positions match TRBD2. The V and J ends lost 1 base and 2 bases, in that order; junction bases with no gene match: 12. This CDR3 spans 19 amino acids. Germline-derived CDR1 and CDR2 are ENHRY and SYGVKD. In DNA form, the CDR3 reads TGTGCCATCAGTGAGTACGGGGCTAGCGGGGGAACGATCACAGATACGCAGTATTTT. As protein: CAISEYGASGGTITDTQYF.

The genes are TRBV27 and TRBJ1-6; the D is unclear. The germline V gene encodes CDR1 MNHEY and CDR2 SMNVEV (reference sequence). CDR3 length: 13 residues. V lost 5 bases, J lost 7 bases, and 9 bases lay in between. CDR3 residues: CASSLLLNSPLHF. The CDR3 DNA is TGTGCCAGCAGTCTCCTACTAAATTCACCCCTCCACTTT.

This chain links TRBV6-5 with TRBJ1-2; D may be TRBD1 (5 bases). Trimming stripped 3 bases from V and 5 bases from J, with 10 bases between. Germline V gene data show CDR1 as MNHEY and CDR2 as SVGAGI. CDR3 length: 13 residues. CDR3 nucleotides: TGTGCCAGCAGTTATACAGGCTCTTATGGCTACACCTTC. It specifies CASSYTGSYGYTF.

The chain links TRBV7-9 to TRBJ1-1; 7 bases are a match to TRBD1. The CDR3 totals 19 residues. The V and J ends lost 4 bases and 0 bases, in that order; junction bases with no gene match: 17. The germline gives CDR1 SEHNR, CDR2 FQNEAQ (reference sequence). CDR3 residues: CASSSLGLGQLFMNTEAFF. The CDR3 nucleotides are TGTGCCAGCAGCTCCCTCGGGCTGGGACAGCTTTTCATGAACACTGAAGCTTTCTTT. Full variable domain (outside the CDR3, taken from reference TRBV7-9 and TRBJ1-1): DTGVSQNPRHKITKRGQNVTFRCDPISEHNRLYWYRQTLGQGPEFLTYFQNEAQLEKSRLLSDRFSAERPKGSFSTLEIQRTEQGDSAMYLCASSSLGLGQLFMNTEAFFGQGTRLTVV.